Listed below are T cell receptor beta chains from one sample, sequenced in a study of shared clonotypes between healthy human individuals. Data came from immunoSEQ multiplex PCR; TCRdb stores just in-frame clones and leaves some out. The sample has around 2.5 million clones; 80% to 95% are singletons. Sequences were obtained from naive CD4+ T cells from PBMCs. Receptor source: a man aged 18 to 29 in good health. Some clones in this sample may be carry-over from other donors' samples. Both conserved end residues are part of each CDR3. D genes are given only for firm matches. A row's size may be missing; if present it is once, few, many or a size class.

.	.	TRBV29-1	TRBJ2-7	CSVESGQFPYEQYF	TGCAGCGTGGAGTCAGGACAGTTTCCCTACGAGCAGTACTTC
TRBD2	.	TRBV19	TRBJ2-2	CASIQLAGVRTGELFF	TGTGCCAGTATTCAACTAGCGGGAGTCAGGACCGGGGAGCTGTTTTTT
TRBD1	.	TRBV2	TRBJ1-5	CASSDRGGQPQHF	TGTGCCAGCAGCGACAGGGGGGGTCAGCCCCAGCATTTT
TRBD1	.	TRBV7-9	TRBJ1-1	CASSQGGAVLEAFF	TGTGCCAGCAGCCAGGGGGGGGCAGTCCTTGAAGCTTTCTTT
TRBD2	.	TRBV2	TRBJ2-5	CASSESAGGPETQYF	TGTGCCAGCAGTGAATCGGCGGGAGGGCCGGAGACCCAGTACTTC
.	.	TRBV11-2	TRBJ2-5	CASVGDFRGETQYF	TGTGCCAGTGTAGGGGACTTCAGGGGAGAGACCCAGTACTTC
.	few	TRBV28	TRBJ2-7	CASSLTYEQYF	TGTGCCAGCAGTTTAACCTACGAGCAGTACTTC
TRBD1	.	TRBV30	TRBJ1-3	CAGDRGHTIYF	TGTGCCGGGGACAGGGGACACACCATATATTTT
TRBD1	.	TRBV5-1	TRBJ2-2	CASSPTGSNTGELFF	TGCGCCAGCAGCCCGACAGGGTCGAACACCGGGGAGCTGTTTTTT
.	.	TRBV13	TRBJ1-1	CASSLMVNTEAFF	TGTGCCAGCAGCTTAATGGTGAACACTGAAGCTTTCTTT
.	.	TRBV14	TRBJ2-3	CASSQDLADTQYF	TGTGCCAGCAGCCAAGATCTTGCGGATACGCAGTATTTT
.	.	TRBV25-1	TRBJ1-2	CASTQAGSTYGYTF	TGTGCCAGCACCCAGGCGGGATCAACCTATGGCTACACCTTC
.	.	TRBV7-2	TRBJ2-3	CASSLNLGSDTQYF	TGTGCCAGCAGCTTAAACTTGGGGTCAGATACGCAGTATTTT
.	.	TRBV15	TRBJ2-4	CATSGARGVGGAKNIQYF	TGTGCCACCAGCGGAGCTCGAGGGGTCGGGGGAGCCAAAAACATTCAGTACTTC
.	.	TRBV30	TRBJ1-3	CAWRGGTGNTIYF	TGTGCCTGGAGGGGGGGCACTGGAAACACCATATATTTT
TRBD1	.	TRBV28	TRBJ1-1	CASRLLPGQGANTEAFF	TGTGCCAGCAGACTCCTCCCGGGACAGGGGGCGAACACTGAAGCTTTCTTT
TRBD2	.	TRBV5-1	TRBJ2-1	CASSHGLAANNEQFF	TGCGCCAGCAGCCACGGACTAGCGGCGAACAATGAGCAGTTCTTC
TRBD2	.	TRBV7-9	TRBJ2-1	CASSPPSGRGGDNEQFF	TGTGCCAGCAGCCCCCCTAGCGGGAGGGGTGGTGACAATGAGCAGTTCTTC
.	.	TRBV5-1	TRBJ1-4	CASSYLLGEKLFF	TGCGCCAGCAGCTACCTCTTGGGGGAAAAACTGTTTTTT
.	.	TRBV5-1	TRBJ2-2	CASSSRPNTGELFF	TGCGCCAGCAGCTCTAGACCAAACACCGGGGAGCTGTTTTTT
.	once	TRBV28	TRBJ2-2	CASRRRQPNTGELFF	TGTGCCAGCAGACGAAGACAGCCCAACACCGGGGAGCTGTTTTTT
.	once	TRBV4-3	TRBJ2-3	CASSQDIPRESDTQYF	TGCGCCAGCAGCCAAGATATTCCGAGGGAATCAGATACGCAGTATTTT
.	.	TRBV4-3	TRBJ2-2	CASTKKGAGELFF	TGCGCCAGCACCAAAAAGGGGGCCGGGGAGCTGTTTTTT
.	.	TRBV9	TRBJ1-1	CASSAYGYTEAFF	TGTGCCAGCAGCGCATACGGGTACACTGAAGCTTTCTTT
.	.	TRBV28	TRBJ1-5	CASSFVNNQPQHF	TGTGCCAGCAGTTTCGTAAACAATCAGCCCCAGCATTTT
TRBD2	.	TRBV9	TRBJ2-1	CASSDRPGGPVNEQFF	TGTGCCAGCAGCGATAGGCCGGGAGGGCCGGTCAATGAGCAGTTCTTC
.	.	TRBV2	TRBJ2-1	CASSGIGYNEQFF	TGTGCCAGCAGTGGTATAGGGTACAATGAGCAGTTCTTC
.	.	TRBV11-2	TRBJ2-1	CASSPLRESSYNEQFF	TGTGCCAGCAGCCCTCTCAGGGAGAGCTCCTACAATGAGCAGTTCTTC
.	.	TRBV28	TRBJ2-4	CASSLGTVKNIQYF	TGTGCCAGCAGTTTGGGGACGGTCAAAAACATTCAGTACTTC
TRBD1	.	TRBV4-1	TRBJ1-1	CASSQELQGEAFF	TGCGCCAGCAGCCAAGAGCTACAGGGGGAAGCTTTCTTT
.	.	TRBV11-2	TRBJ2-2	CASTLFSGDTGELFF	TGTGCCAGCACCCTTTTTTCCGGAGACACCGGGGAGCTGTTTTTT
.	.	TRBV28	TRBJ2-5	CASSTGLETQYF	TGTGCCAGCAGTACAGGGTTGGAGACCCAGTACTTC
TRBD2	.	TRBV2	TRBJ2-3	CASTLEIAGSADTQYF	TGTGCCAGCACTCTGGAAATAGCGGGGTCCGCAGATACGCAGTATTTT
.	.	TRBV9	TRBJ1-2	CASSVAQNYGYTF	TGTGCCAGCAGCGTAGCACAAAACTATGGCTACACCTTC
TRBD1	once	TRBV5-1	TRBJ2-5	CASSPGTGVLVQYF	TGCGCCAGCAGCCCCGGGACAGGGGTTTTGGTCCAGTACTTC
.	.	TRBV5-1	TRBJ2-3	CASSLESSTDTQYF	TGCGCCAGCAGCTTGGAATCGAGCACAGATACGCAGTATTTT
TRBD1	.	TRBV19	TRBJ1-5	CASRSYRGQPQHF	TGTGCCAGTAGGTCATACAGGGGCCAGCCCCAGCATTTT
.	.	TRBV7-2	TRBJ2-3	CASSASWDTQYF	TGTGCCAGCAGCGCGTCGTGGGATACGCAGTATTTT
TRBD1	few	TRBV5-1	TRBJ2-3	CASSLGTGGSGTDTQYF	TGCGCCAGCAGCCTAGGGACAGGGGGCTCGGGCACAGATACGCAGTATTTT
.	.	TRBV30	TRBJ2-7	CAWSLSYFEQYF	TGTGCCTGGAGTCTCAGTTATTTCGAGCAGTACTTC
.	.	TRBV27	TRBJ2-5	CASSGFRDLYQETQYF	TGTGCCAGCAGTGGATTCCGGGACTTGTACCAAGAGACCCAGTACTTC
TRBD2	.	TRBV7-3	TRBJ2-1	CASSSEAIAGARQFF	TGTGCCAGCAGCTCGGAGGCAATAGCGGGAGCTAGGCAGTTCTTC
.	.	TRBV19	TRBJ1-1	CASSPTIVPTEAFF	TGTGCCAGTAGTCCTACTATTGTGCCCACTGAAGCTTTCTTT
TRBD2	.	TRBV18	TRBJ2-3	CASSPSSSSGRSDTQYF	TGTGCCAGCTCCCCATCTAGTTCGAGCGGGAGGTCAGATACGCAGTATTTT
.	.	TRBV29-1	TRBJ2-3	CSVRLTHTDTQYF	TGCAGCGTTCGGCTTACCCACACAGATACGCAGTATTTT